The 5 T cell receptor beta chains listed next were all sequenced from one sample in a study of blood T cell repertoires in COVID-19. Data came from immunoSEQ multiplex PCR; TCRdb stores just in-frame clones and leaves some out. The sample holds 150,000 to 180,000 clones, 85% to 90% seen once. Sequences were obtained from peripheral blood. The receptors come from a woman aged 40 to 55 with acute or convalescent COVID-19.

The chain uses TRBV11-2 and TRBJ2-1; TRBD2 aligns across 14 bases. The CDR3 consists of 17 residues. The V segment lost 3 bases and the J segment 7 bases; nucleotides outside the gene matches: 8. Per germline, CDR1 SGHAT and CDR2 FQNNGV. The CDR3 loop reads CASSFYGTSGSLNEQFF. For the CDR3, the DNA is TGTGCCAGCAGCTTCTACGGGACTAGCGGGAGTTTGAATGAGCAGTTCTTC.

V and J are TRBV10-1 and TRBJ1-5; no clear D. The germline V gene encodes CDR1 WNHNN and CDR2 SYGVQD (reference sequence). The CDR3 is made up of 10 amino acids. With 7 bases removed from V and 7 bases from J, the gap between germline ends came to 5 bases. The CDR3 DNA follows: TGCGCCAGCACGGAGCAGCCCCAGCATTTT. Its translation is CASTEQPQHF.

This chain connects TRBV2 to TRBJ2-7, with D perhaps TRBD1 (6 bases). The CDR3 loop spans 15 amino acids. The V end was cut by 4 bases, the J end by 6 bases, with 19 bases between. Germline CDR1 is SNHLY and CDR2 is FYNNEI. CDR3 nucleotides: TGTGCCAGCAGTGTTAGTACCCTAACAGGGCCCGAGCAGTACTTC. Protein product: CASSVSTLTGPEQYF.

The chain joins TRBV7-8 to TRBJ2-1; 7 bases line up with TRBD1. This CDR3 is built from 16 residues. The ends lost 5 bases at V and 1 base at J; junction bases unmatched: 8. The germline gives CDR1 SGHVS, CDR2 FQNEAQ. The chain's CDR3 is CASSHSGGLSYNEQFF. CDR3 bases: TGTGCCAGCAGCCACTCAGGGGGTTTGTCCTACAATGAGCAGTTCTTC.

V is TRBV7-3 and J is TRBJ1-2; no firm D call. The germline gives CDR1 SGHTA, CDR2 FQGTGA. Trimming pared 6 bases from V and 5 bases from J, leaving 19 bases between. This CDR3 comprises 15 residues. The CDR3 DNA follows: TGTGCCAGCAGTCGCTTTGGCGGGAGCTGGTATGGCTACACCTTC. Protein: CASSRFGGSWYGYTF.